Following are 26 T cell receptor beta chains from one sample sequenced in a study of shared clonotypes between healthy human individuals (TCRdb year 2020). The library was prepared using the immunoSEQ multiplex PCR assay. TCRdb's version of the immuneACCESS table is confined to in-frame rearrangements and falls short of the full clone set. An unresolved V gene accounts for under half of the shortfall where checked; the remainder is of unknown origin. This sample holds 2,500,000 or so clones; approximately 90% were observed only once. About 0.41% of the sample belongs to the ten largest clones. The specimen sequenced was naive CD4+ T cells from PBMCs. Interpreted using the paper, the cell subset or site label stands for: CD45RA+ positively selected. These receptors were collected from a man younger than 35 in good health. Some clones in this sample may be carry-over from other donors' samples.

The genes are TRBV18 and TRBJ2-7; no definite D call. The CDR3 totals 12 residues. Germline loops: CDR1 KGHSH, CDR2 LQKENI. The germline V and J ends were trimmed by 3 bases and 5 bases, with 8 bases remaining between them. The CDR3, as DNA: TGTGCCAGCTCACCTGACACCGACGAGCAGTACTTC. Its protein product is CASSPDTDEQYF.

For the CDR3, the DNA is TGTGCCAGCAGAAACATCTTATTATCGGGGACCTACGAGCAGTACTTC. Translation: CASRNILLSGTYEQYF. The chain couples TRBV27 to TRBJ2-7, with TRBD2 as a possible D gene (5 bases). This CDR3 contains 16 residues. V lost 6 bases and J 2 bases, leaving 20 bases between the germline ends. Germline CDR1 MNHEY, CDR2 SMNVEV (reference sequence).

CDR3 in amino acids: CASSFLPPYNEQFF. CDR3 in DNA: TGTGCCAGCAGCTTCCTCCCCCCATACAATGAGCAGTTCTTC. V is TRBV5-6 and J is TRBJ2-1, with D uncertain. Germline V gene lookup returns CDR1 SGHDT and CDR2 YYEEEE. Trimming pared 2 bases from V and 4 bases from J, leaving 10 bases between. This CDR3 region has 14 residues.

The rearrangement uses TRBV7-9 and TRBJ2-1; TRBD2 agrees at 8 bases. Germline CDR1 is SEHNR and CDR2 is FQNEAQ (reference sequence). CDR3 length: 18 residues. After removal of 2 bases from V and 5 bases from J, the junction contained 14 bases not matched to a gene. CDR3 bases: TGTGCCAGCAGCTTACGGCCGACCGGGACTAGAGATAACAATGAGCAGTTCTTC. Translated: CASSLRPTGTRDNNEQFF.

The CDR3 loop is CASSLTTAEAFF. The CDR3 DNA follows: TGTGCCAGCAGCTTGACCACCGCTGAAGCTTTCTTT. The chain couples TRBV7-3 to TRBJ1-1; D is undetermined. Germline loops: CDR1 SGHTA, CDR2 FQGTGA. With 3 bases removed from V and 6 bases from J, the gap between germline ends came to 8 bases. The CDR3 consists of 12 residues. The variable domain in full, completed from reference TRBV7-3 and TRBJ1-1, reads GAGVSQTPSNKVTEKGKYVELRCDPISGHTALYWYRQSLGQGPEFLIYFQGTGAADDSGLPNDRFFAVRPEGSVSTLKIQRTERGDSAVYLCASSLTTAEAFFGQGTRLTVV.

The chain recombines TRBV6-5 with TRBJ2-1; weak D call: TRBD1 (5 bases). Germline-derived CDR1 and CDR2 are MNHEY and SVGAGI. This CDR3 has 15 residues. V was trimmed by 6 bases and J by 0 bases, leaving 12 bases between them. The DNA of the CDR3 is TGTGCCAGCAGCCGACTGCAGGGCTCCTACAATGAGCAGTTCTTC. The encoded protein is CASSRLQGSYNEQFF.

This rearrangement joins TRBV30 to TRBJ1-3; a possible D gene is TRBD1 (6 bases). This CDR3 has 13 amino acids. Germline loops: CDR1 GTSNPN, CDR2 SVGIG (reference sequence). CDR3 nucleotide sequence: TGTGCGTCCGGACAGATCTTTGGAAACACCATATATTTT. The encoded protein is CASGQIFGNTIYF.

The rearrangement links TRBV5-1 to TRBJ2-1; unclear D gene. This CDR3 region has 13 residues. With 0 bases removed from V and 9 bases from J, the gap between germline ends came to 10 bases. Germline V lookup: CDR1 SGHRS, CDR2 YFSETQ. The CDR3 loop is CASSLGWGTEQFF. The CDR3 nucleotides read TGCGCCAGCAGCTTGGGGTGGGGAACTGAGCAGTTCTTC.

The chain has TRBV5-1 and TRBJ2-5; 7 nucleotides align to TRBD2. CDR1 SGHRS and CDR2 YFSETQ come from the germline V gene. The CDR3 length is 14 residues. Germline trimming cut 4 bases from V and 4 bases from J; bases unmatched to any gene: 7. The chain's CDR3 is CASSPPSGGETQYF. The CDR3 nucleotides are TGCGCCAGCAGCCCCCCTTCGGGAGGAGAGACCCAGTACTTC.

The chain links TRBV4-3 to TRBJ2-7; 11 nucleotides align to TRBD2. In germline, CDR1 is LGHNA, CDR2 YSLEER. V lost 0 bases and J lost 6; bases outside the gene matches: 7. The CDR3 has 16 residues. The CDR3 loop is CASSQEVALAGGEQYF. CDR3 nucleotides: TGCGCCAGCAGCCAAGAGGTTGCGCTAGCGGGAGGCGAGCAGTACTTC.

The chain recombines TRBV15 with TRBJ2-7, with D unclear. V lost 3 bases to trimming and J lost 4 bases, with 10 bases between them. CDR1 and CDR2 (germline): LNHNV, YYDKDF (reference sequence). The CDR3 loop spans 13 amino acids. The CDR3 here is CATSRASLYEQYF. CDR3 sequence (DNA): TGTGCCACCAGCAGGGCTAGTCTTTACGAGCAGTACTTC.

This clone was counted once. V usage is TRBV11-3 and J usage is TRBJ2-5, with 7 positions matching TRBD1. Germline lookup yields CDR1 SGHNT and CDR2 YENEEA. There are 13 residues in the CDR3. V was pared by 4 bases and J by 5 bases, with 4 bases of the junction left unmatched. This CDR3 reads CASSSGQVETQYF. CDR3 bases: TGTGCCAGCAGCTCTGGACAGGTTGAGACCCAGTACTTC.

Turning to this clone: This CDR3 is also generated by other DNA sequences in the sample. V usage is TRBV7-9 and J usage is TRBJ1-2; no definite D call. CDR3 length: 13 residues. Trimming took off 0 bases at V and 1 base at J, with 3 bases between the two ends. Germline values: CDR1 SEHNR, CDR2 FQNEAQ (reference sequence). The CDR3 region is CASSLAVNYGYTF. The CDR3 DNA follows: TGTGCCAGCAGCTTAGCAGTTAACTATGGCTACACCTTC.

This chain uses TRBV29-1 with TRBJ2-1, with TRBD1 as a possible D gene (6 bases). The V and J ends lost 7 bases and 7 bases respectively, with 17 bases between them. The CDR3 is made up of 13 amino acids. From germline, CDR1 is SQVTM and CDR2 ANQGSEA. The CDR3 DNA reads TGCAGCGCCGGACAGCCAGGGGTAAATGAGCAGTTCTTC. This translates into CSAGQPGVNEQFF.

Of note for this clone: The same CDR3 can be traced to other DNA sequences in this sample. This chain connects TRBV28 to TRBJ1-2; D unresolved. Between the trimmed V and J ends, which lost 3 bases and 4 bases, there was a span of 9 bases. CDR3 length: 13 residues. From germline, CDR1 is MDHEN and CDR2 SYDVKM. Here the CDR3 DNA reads TGTGCCAGCAGTTTGGGCAGACTCTATGGCTACACCTTC. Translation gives CASSLGRLYGYTF.

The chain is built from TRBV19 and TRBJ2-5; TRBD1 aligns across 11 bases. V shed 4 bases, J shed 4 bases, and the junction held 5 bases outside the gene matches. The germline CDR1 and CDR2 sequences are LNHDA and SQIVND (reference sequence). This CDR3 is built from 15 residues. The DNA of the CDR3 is TGTGCCAGTAGTAGAACCGGGACAGGGGGAGAGACCCAGTACTTC. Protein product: CASSRTGTGGETQYF.

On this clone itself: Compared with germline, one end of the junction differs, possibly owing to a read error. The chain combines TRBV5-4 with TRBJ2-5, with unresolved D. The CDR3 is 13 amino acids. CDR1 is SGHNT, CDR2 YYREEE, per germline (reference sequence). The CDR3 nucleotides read TGTGCCAGCAGCTTGGAACTACAAGGGACCCAGTACTTC. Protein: CASSLELQGTQYF.

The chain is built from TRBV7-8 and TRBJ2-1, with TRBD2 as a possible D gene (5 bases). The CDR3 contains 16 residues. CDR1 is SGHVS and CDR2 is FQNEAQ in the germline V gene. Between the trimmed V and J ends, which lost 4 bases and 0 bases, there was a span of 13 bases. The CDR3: CASSSFLGSSYNEQFF. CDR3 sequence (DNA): TGTGCCAGCAGCTCCTTCCTAGGGAGCTCCTACAATGAGCAGTTCTTC.

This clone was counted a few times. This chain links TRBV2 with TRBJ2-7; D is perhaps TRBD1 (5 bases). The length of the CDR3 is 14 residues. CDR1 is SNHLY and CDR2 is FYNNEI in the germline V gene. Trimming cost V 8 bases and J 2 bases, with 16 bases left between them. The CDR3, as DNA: TGTGCCAGCCGCATTCGATCAGGGACCTACGAGCAGTACTTC. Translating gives CASRIRSGTYEQYF.

The CDR3 sequence is CASSMPSWERMENQPQHF. CDR3 in DNA: TGTGCCAGTAGTATGCCCTCTTGGGAACGGATGGAGAATCAGCCCCAGCATTTT. The V gene is TRBV19, the J gene TRBJ1-5; D not resolved. V gave up 3 bases and J gave up 4 bases, with 22 bases separating them. From germline, CDR1 is LNHDA and CDR2 SQIVND (reference sequence). This CDR3 is 18 amino acids long.

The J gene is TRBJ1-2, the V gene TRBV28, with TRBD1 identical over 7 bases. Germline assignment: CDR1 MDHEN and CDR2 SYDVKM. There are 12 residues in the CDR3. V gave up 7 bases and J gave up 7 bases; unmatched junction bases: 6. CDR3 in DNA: TGTGCCAGCACCATAACAGGGGTTGGCTACACCTTC. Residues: CASTITGVGYTF.

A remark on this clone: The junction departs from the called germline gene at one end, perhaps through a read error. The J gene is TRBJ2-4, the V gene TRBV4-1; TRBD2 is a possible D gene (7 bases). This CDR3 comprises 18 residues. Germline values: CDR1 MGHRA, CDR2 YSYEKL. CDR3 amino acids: CARSPGVVGGVAKNIQYF. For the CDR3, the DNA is TGCGCCCGCAGCCCAGGGGTCGTGGGGGGGGTAGCCAAAAACATTCAGTACTTC.

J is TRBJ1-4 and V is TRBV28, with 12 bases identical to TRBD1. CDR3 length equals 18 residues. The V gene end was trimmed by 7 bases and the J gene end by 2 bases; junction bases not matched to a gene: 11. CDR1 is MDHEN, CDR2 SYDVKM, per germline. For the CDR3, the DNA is TGTGCCAGCACCAAATATGGGACAGGGGGCGCGACTAATGAAAAACTGTTTTTT. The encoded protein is CASTKYGTGGATNEKLFF.

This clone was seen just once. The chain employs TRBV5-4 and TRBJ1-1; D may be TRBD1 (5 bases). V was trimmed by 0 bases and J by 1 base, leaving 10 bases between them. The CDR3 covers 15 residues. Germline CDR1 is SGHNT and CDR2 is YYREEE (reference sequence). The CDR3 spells CASSLGEGRNTEAFF. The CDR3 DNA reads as TGTGCCAGCAGCTTGGGGGAGGGGAGGAACACTGAAGCTTTCTTT.

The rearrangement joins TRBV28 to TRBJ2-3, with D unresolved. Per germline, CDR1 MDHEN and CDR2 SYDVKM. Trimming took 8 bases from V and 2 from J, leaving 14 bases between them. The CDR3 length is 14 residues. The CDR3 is CASFRWGYTDTQYF. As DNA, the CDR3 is TGTGCCAGCTTCAGGTGGGGATACACAGATACGCAGTATTTT.

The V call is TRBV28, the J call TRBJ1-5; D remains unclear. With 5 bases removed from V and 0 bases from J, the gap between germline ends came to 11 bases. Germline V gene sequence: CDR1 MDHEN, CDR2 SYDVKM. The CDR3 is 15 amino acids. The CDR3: CASSSLQDSNQPQHF. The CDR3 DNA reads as TGTGCCAGCAGTAGCCTACAAGATAGCAATCAGCCCCAGCATTTT.